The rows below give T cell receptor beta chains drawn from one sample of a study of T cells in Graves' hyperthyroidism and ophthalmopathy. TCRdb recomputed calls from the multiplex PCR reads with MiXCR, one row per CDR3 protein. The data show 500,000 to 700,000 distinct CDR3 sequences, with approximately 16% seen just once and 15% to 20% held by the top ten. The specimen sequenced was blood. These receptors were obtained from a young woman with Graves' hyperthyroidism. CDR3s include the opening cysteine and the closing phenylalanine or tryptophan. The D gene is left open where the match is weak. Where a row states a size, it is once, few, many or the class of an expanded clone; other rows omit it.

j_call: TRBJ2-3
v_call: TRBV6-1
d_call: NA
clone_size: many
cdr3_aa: CASSPEWDTTATDTQYF
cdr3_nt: TGTGCCAGCAGTCCGGAATGGGACACCACAGCGACAGATACGCAGTATTTT

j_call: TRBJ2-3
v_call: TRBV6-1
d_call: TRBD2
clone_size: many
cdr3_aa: CASRILAGPDTQYF
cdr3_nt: TGTGCCAGCAGGATACTAGCGGGGCCAGATACGCAGTATTTT

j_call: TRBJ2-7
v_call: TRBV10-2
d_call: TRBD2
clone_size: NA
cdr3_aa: CASSESGGRAYDQYF
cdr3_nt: TGCGCCAGCAGTGAGTCGGGCGGGAGGGCCTACGACCAGTACTTC

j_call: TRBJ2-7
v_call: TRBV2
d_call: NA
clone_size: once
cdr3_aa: CASSGGASSEQYF
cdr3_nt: TGTGCCAGCAGTGGAGGGGCCTCCTCCGAGCAGTACTTC

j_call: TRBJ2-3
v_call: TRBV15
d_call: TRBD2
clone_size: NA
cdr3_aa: CATSRVLAGGPVTDTQYF
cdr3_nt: TGTGCCACCAGCAGAGTTCTAGCGGGAGGGCCTGTGACAGATACGCAGTATTTT

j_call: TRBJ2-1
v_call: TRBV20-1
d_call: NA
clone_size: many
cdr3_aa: CSARRLVGFYNEQFF
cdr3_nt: TGCAGTGCTAGACGACTAGTCGGATTCTACAATGAGCAGTTCTTC

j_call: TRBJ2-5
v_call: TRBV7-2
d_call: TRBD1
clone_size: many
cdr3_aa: CASSRRTGGGETQYF
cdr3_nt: TGTGCCAGCAGCCGCCGGACAGGGGGCGGAGAGACCCAGTACTTC

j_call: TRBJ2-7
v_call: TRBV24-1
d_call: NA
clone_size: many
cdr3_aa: CATSDLAVFTYEQYF
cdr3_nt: TGTGCCACCAGTGATTTGGCTGTGTTCACCTACGAGCAGTACTTC

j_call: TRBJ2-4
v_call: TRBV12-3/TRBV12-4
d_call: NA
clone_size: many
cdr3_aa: CASSVNMGAKNIQYF
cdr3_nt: TGTGCCAGCAGTGTCAACATGGGGGCCAAAAACATTCAGTACTTC

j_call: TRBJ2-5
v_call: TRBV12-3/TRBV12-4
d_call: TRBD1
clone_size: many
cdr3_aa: CASSPGQGNGETQYF
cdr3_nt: TGTGCCAGCAGTCCGGGACAGGGCAATGGAGAGACCCAGTACTTC

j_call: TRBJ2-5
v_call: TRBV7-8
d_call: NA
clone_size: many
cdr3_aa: CASSLLTGSIQRGETQYF
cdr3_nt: TGTGCCAGCAGCTTACTTACAGGGTCTATACAAAGGGGAGAGACCCAGTACTTC

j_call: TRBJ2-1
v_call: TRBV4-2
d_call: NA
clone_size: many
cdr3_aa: CASSQGKGNEQFF
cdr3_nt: TGTGCCAGCAGCCAGGGAAAGGGCAATGAGCAGTTCTTC

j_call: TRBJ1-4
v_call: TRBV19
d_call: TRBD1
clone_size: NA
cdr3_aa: CASSRRTGGTNEKLFF
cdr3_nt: TGTGCCAGTAGTCGACGGACAGGGGGCACTAATGAAAAACTGTTTTTT

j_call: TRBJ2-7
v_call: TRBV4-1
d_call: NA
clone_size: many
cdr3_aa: CASSLAGQGTYEQYF
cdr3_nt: TGCGCCAGCAGCCTCGCGGGACAAGGGACCTACGAGCAGTACTTC

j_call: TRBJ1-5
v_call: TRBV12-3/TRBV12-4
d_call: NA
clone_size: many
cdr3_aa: CASSLGNQPQHF
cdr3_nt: TGTGCCAGCAGCTTAGGAAATCAGCCCCAGCATTTT

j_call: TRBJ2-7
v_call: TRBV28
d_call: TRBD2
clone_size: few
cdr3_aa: CASSGLAGEQYF
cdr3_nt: TGTGCCAGCAGTGGACTAGCGGGTGAGCAGTACTTC

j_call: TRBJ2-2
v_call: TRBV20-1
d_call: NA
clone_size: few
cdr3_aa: CSAIPPNTGELFF
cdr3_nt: TGCAGTGCTATACCCCCAAACACCGGGGAGCTGTTTTTT

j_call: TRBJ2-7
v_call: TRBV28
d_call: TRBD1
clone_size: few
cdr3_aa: CVSSHRDRGTYEQYF
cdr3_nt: TGTGTCAGCAGTCACCGGGACAGGGGAACCTACGAGCAGTACTTC

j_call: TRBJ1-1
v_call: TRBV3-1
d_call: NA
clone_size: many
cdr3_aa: CASSQVFSTEAFF
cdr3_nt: TGTGCCAGCAGCCAAGTATTCAGCACTGAAGCTTTCTTT

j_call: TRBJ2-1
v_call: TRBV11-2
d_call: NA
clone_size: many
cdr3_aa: CASSLAPRLAYNEQFF
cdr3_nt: TGTGCCAGCAGCTTAGCCCCCCGGCTAGCCTACAATGAGCAGTTCTTC

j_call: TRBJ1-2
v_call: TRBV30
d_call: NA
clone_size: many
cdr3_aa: CAWSDGTAYGYTF
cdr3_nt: TGTGCCTGGAGTGATGGGACGGCCTATGGCTACACCTTC

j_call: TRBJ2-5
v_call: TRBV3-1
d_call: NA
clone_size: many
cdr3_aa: CASSQTGDWETQYF
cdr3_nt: TGTGCCAGCAGCCAGACGGGAGACTGGGAGACCCAGTACTTC

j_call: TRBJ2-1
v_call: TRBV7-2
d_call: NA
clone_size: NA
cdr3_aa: CASSPPAGESCEQFF
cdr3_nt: TGTGCCAGCAGCCCCCCAGCCGGTGAGTCGTGCGAGCAGTTCTTC

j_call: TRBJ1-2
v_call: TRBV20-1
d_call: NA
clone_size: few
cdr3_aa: CSASLTGYTF
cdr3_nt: TGCAGTGCTAGCCTTACTGGCTACACCTTC

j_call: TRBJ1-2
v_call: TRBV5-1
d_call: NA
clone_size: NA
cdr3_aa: CASSLIIRTREQRNYGYTF
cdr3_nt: TGCGCCAGCAGCTTGATCATCAGGACACGAGAACAACGGAACTATGGCTACACCTTC

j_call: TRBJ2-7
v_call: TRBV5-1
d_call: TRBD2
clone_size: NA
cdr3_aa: CASSLAIAGRNLEQYF
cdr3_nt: TGCGCCAGCAGCTTGGCGATAGCGGGGCGCAATCTCGAGCAGTACTTC

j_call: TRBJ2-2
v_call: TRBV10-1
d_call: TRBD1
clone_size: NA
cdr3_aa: CASSARTGSTGELFF
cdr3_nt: TGCGCCAGCAGTGCGAGGACAGGGAGCACCGGGGAGCTGTTTTTT

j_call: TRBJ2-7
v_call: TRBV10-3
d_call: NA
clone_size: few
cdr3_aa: CAISTNDEQYF
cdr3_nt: TGTGCCATCAGTACCAACGACGAGCAGTACTTC

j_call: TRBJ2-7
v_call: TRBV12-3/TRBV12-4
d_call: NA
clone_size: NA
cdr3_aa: CASRDYRGGEQYF
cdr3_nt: TGTGCCAGCAGGGACTACAGGGGTGGCGAGCAGTACTTC

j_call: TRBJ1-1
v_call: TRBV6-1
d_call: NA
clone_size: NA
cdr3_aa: CASRVQGFYTEAFF
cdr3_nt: TGTGCCAGCAGAGTACAGGGTTTTTACACTGAAGCTTTCTTT

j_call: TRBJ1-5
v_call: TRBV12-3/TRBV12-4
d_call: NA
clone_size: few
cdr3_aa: CASSLDRNGNQPQHF
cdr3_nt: TGTGCCAGCAGTTTAGACAGGAACGGCAATCAGCCCCAGCATTTT

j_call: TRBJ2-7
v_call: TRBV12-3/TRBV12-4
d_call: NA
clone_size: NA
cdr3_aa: CASSFLGRVLDEQYF
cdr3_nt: TGTGCCAGCAGTTTTCTTGGCAGGGTCCTTGACGAGCAGTACTTC

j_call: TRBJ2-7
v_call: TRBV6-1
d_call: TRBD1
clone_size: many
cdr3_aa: CASRDRGTYEQYF
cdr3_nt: TGTGCCAGCCGGGACAGGGGAACCTACGAGCAGTACTTC

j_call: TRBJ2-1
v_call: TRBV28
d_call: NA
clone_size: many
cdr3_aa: CASSFRLLGGNEQFF
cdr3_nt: TGTGCCAGCAGTTTTCGGCTCCTCGGAGGCAATGAGCAGTTCTTC

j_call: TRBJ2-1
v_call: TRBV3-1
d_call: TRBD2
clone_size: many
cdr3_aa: CASSQPSGGSYNEQFF
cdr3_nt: TGTGCCAGCAGCCAACCTAGCGGGGGTTCCTACAATGAGCAGTTCTTC

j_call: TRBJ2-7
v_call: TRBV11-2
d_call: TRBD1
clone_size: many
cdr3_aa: CASSRIPPGSGQIYEQYF
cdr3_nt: TGTGCCAGCAGTCGTATACCACCCGGATCGGGACAGATCTACGAGCAGTACTTC

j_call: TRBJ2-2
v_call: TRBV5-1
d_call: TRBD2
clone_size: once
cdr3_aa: CASSLATSGRSTGELFF
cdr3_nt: TGCGCCAGCAGCTTGGCCACTAGCGGACGCTCCACCGGGGAGCTGTTTTTT

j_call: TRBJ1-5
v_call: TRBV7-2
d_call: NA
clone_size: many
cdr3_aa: CASSLVSQPQHF
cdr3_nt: TGTGCCAGCAGCTTAGTTAGTCAGCCCCAGCATTTT

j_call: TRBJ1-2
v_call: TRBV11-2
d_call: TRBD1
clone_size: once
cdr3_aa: CASSLESLTGATHGYTF
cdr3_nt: TGTGCCAGCAGCTTAGAGTCCCTGACAGGGGCGACCCATGGCTACACCTTC

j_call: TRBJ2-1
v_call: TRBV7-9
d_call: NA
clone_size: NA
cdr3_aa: CASAGRNNEQFF
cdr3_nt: TGTGCCAGCGCCGGGCGTAACAATGAGCAGTTCTTC

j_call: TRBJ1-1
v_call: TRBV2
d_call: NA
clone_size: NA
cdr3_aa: CASSPIQGGEAFF
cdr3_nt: TGTGCCAGCAGCCCCATACAGGGAGGGGAAGCTTTCTTT

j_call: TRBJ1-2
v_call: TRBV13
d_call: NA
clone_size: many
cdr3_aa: CASSPQGYHYGYTF
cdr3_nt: TGTGCCAGCAGCCCACAGGGTTACCACTATGGCTACACCTTC

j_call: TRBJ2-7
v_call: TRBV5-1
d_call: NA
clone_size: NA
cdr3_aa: CVSSLVSYEQYF
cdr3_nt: TGCGTCAGCAGCTTGGTATCCTACGAGCAGTACTTC

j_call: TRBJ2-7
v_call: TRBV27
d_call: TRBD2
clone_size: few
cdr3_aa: CASSTGLVYEQYF
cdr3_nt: TGTGCCAGCAGTACGGGACTAGTCTACGAGCAGTACTTC

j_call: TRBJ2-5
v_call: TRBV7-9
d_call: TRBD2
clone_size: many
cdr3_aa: CASSLVGLAGGQTQYF
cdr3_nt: TGTGCCAGCAGCTTAGTAGGACTAGCGGGAGGTCAGACCCAGTACTTC

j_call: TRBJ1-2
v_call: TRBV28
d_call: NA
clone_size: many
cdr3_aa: CASTARWLGDYGYTF
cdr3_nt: TGTGCCAGCACCGCAAGGTGGCTGGGGGACTATGGCTACACCTTC

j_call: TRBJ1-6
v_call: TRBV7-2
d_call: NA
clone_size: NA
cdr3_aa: CASSFTGFSSPLHF
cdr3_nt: TGTGCCAGCAGCTTCACAGGGTTTAGTTCACCCCTCCACTTT

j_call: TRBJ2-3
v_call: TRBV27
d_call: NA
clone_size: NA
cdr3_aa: CASSFTGRLGDTQYF
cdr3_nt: TGTGCCAGCAGTTTTACAGGGAGATTAGGAGATACGCAGTATTTT

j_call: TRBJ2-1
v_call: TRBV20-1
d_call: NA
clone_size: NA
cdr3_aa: CSPQARGRIFEQFF
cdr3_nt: TGCAGTCCCCAAGCACGGGGGCGGATCTTTGAGCAGTTCTTC

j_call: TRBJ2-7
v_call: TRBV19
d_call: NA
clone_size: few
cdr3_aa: CASSTSRGPYEQYF
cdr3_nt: TGTGCCAGTAGTACATCCAGGGGCCCCTACGAGCAGTACTTC

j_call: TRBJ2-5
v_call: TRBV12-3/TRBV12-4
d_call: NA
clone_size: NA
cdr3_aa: CASSLLGGEETQYF
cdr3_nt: TGTGCCAGCAGTTTACTTGGGGGAGAGGAGACCCAGTACTTC

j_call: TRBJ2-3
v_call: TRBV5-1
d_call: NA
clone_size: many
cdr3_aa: CASSLGTLSTDTQYF
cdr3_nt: TGCGCCAGCAGCTTGGGAACTTTAAGCACAGATACGCAGTATTTT

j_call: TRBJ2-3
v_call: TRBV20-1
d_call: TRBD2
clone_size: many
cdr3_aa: CSARALWGLAGDTQYF
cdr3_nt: TGCAGTGCTAGAGCCCTGTGGGGACTAGCGGGAGATACGCAGTATTTT